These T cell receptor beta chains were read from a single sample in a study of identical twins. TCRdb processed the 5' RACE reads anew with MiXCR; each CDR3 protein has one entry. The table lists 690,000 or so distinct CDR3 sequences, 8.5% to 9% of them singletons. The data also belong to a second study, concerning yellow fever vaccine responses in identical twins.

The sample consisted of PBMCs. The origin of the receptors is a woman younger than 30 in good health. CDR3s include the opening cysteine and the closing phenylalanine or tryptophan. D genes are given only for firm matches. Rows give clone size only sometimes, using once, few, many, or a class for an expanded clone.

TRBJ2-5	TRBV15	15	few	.	TGTGCCACCAGTAGACGAATGACAGAACAAGAGACCCAGTACTTC	CATSRRMTEQETQYF
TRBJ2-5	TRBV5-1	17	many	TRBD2	TGCGCCAGCAGCTTGTGGCTAGCGGAGGTGGTACAAGAGACCCAGTACTTC	CASSLWLAEVVQETQYF
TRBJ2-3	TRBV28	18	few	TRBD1	TGTGCCAGCAGTTCATTACCTGACCCGGGACAGGGATCTGATACGCAGTATTTT	CASSSLPDPGQGSDTQYF
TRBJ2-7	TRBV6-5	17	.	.	TGTGCCAGCAGGTTAAGGGGGGTCCTCCGCAGCTCCTACGAGCAGTACTTC	CASRLRGVLRSSYEQYF
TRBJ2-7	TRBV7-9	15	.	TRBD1	TGTGCCAGCAGAGCAGACCGGGACAGGGTAAACGAGCAGTACTTC	CASRADRDRVNEQYF
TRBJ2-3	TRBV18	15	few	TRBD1	TGTGCCAGCTCACCGGACAGGGTTAGCACAGATACGCAGTATTTT	CASSPDRVSTDTQYF
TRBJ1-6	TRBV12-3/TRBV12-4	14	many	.	TGTGCCAGCAGCCTGGGGACGGCCAATTCACCCCTCCACTTT	CASSLGTANSPLHF
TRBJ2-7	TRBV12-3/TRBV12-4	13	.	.	TGTGCCAGCAGTAACCTCAGGGACTACGAGCAGTACTTC	CASSNLRDYEQYF
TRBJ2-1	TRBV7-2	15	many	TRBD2	TGTGCCAGCAGCTCGCGACTAGCGGGATACAATGAGCAGTTCTTC	CASSSRLAGYNEQFF
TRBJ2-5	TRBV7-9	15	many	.	TGTGCCAGCAGCGGAAGCGGGCTCCAAAAGGAGACCCAGTACTTC	CASSGSGLQKETQYF
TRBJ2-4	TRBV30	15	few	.	TGTGCCTGGACCGGGCAGGGTACGCCCAAAAACATTCAGTACTTC	CAWTGQGTPKNIQYF
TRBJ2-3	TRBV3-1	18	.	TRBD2	TGTGCCAGCAGCCCATGGACTAGCGGGGGGACTAGCACAGATACGCAGTATTTT	CASSPWTSGGTSTDTQYF
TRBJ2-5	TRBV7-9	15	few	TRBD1	TGTGCCAGCAGCTCGCCACAGGGGGCACTGGAGACCCAGTACTTC	CASSSPQGALETQYF
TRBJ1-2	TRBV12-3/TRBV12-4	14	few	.	TGTGCCAGCAGTCCGGACATTGCACCCATTGGCTACACCTTC	CASSPDIAPIGYTF
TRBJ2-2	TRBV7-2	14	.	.	TGTGCCACTCTAGACTGGGCCGGGACCGGGGAGCTGTTTTTT	CATLDWAGTGELFF
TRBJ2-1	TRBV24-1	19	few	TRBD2	TGTGCCACCAGTTCGTTTACTAGCGGGAGTCGCGGGGGTTACAATGAGCAGTTCTTC	CATSSFTSGSRGGYNEQFF
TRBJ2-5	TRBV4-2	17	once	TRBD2	TGTGCCAGCAGCCCCGGGCGCCTAGCGGGAGTTGGAGAGACCCAGTACTTC	CASSPGRLAGVGETQYF
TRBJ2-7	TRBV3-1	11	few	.	TGTGCCAGCAGCCAAGCAGGGACCGCGGACTTC	CASSQAGTADF
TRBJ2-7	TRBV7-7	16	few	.	TGTGCTAGCATCGCCCCACCGGGACTCAACTCCTACGAGCAGTACTTC	CASIAPPGLNSYEQYF
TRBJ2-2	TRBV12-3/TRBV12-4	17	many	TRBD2	TGTGCCAGCAGTTCGACTAGCGGGGGGATTAACACCGGGGAGCTGTTTTTT	CASSSTSGGINTGELFF
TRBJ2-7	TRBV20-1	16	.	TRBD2	TGCAGTGCTAGATTTCTAAGCGGGGAGTTCGTATACGAGCAGTACTTC	CSARFLSGEFVYEQYF
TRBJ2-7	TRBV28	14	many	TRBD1	TGTGCCAGCAGTCGGACAGGGGTTGCCTACGAGCAGTACTTC	CASSRTGVAYEQYF
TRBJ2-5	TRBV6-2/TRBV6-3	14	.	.	TGTGCCAGCAGTTACCCGGGACATTCGGAGACCCAGTACTTC	CASSYPGHSETQYF
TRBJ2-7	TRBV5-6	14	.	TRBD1	TGTGCCAGCAGCACGGGACAGGGGGCCCACGAGCAGTACTTC	CASSTGQGAHEQYF
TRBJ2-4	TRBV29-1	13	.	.	TGCAGCGTTGATGGGGGAGCCAAAAACATTCAGTACTTC	CSVDGGAKNIQYF
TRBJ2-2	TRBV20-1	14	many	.	TGCAGTGCTAGAGTGTCAGGGTTGGGCGGGGAGCTGTTTTTT	CSARVSGLGGELFF
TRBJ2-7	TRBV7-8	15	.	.	TGTGCCAGCAGCTTAACGGATTGGATTACATACGAGCAGTACTTC	CASSLTDWITYEQYF
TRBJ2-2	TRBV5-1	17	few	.	TGCGCCAGCAGCTTGGTGGCCCTAGCTGGTGTTCACGGGGAGCTGTTTTTT	CASSLVALAGVHGELFF